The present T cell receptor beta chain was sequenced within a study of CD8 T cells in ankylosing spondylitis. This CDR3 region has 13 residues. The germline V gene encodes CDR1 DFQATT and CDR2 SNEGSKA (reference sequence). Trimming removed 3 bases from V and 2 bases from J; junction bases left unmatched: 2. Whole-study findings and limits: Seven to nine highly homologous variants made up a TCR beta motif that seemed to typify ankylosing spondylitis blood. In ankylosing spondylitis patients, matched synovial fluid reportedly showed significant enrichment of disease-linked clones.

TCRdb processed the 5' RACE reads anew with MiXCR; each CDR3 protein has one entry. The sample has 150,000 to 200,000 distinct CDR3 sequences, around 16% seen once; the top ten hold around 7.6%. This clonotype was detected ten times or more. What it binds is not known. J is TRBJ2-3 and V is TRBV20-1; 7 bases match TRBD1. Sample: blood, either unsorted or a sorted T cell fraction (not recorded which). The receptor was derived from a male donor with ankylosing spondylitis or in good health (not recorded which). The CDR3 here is CSASDRATDTQYF. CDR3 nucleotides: TGCAGTGCTAGCGACAGGGCCACAGATACGCAGTATTTT.